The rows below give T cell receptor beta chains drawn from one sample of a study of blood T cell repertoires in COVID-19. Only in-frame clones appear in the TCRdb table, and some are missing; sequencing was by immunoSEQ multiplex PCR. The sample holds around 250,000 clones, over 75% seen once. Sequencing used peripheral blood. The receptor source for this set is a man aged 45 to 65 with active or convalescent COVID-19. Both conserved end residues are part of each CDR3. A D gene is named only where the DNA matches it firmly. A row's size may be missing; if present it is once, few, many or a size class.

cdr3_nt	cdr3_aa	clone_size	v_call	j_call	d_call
TGTGCCAGCAGTTCATTAGGGGACTACGAGCAGTACTTC	CASSSLGDYEQYF	.	TRBV27	TRBJ2-7	.
TGCAGTGCTAGGTCAGGGAACATTCAGTACTTC	CSARSGNIQYF	.	TRBV20-1	TRBJ2-4	.
TGTGCCAGCAGTTTACTGAAAACGGGGTACAATGAGCAGTTCTTC	CASSLLKTGYNEQFF	.	TRBV28	TRBJ2-1	.
TGTGCCAGCAGCTCAAGGACAGGAGCGAACACTGAAGCTTTCTTT	CASSSRTGANTEAFF	.	TRBV7-9	TRBJ1-1	TRBD1
TGTGCCAGCAGCTTAGAGACCGGACAGGGGGGACGTGAAAAACTGTTTTTT	CASSLETGQGGREKLFF	.	TRBV7-8	TRBJ1-4	TRBD1
TGTGCCAGCAGCTTAGTGGGCCAGGGCTTCGGACCCCTCCACTTT	CASSLVGQGFGPLHF	once	TRBV7-8	TRBJ1-6	.
TGTGCCTGGGGTACCGGGACTAGTTGGTACGAGCAGTACTTC	CAWGTGTSWYEQYF	.	TRBV30	TRBJ2-7	TRBD2
TGTGCCAGCAGCCACCGTACCTACGAGCAGTACTTC	CASSHRTYEQYF	once	TRBV3-1/TRBV3-2	TRBJ2-7	.
TGTGCCAGCAGTACAGGGGAGGAAACGCAGTATTTT	CASSTGEETQYF	.	TRBV12-3/TRBV12-4	TRBJ2-3	.
TGCGCCAGCAGCTTTGGCGGGACAGGCGGGGAGACCCAGTACTTC	CASSFGGTGGETQYF	.	TRBV5-1	TRBJ2-5	TRBD1
TGTGCCACCAGCCGTGGGCGGGAGATGAACTACGAGCAGTACTTC	CATSRGREMNYEQYF	.	TRBV15	TRBJ2-7	TRBD2
TGTGCCAGCAGCCCCGGACAGCTTGAAGCTTTCTTT	CASSPGQLEAFF	.	TRBV3-1/TRBV3-2	TRBJ1-1	.
TGTGCCAGCAGCTTAGCGCAAGGGGGCGGAGAAAAACTGTTTTTT	CASSLAQGGGEKLFF	few	TRBV7-9	TRBJ1-4	TRBD1
TGTGCCAGCAGTACCGGGACTAGCGGGAGGTACGAGCAGTACTTC	CASSTGTSGRYEQYF	.	TRBV5-4	TRBJ2-7	TRBD2
TGTGCCAGCAGGCTGACAGGGGGCGAGAATTACGAGCAGTACTTC	CASRLTGGENYEQYF	once	TRBV6-5	TRBJ2-7	TRBD1
TGTGCCAGCAGCCCTCGACTAGCGGGAGGTCTGTACTTC	CASSPRLAGGLYF	.	TRBV11-2	TRBJ2-7	TRBD2
TGTGCCAGTAGTATACCCTCTAGGGCCAGGGGGTTTGCGGGCTACACCTTC	CASSIPSRARGFAGYTF	.	TRBV19	TRBJ1-2	TRBD1
TGTGCCAGCAGCCCCGGGACAGTCTACAATGAGCAGTTCTTC	CASSPGTVYNEQFF	few	TRBV3-1/TRBV3-2	TRBJ2-1	TRBD1
TGTGCCAGCAGCCCCAGTTCGGGCAATGAGCAGTTCTTC	CASSPSSGNEQFF	.	TRBV9	TRBJ2-1	.
TGCAGTGCGAGTAGGAGGACCTATAACACTGAAGCTTTCTTT	CSASRRTYNTEAFF	.	TRBV20-1	TRBJ1-1	.
TGTGCCAGCAGGGTTCGAGGCTACGAGCAGTACTTC	CASRVRGYEQYF	once	TRBV28	TRBJ2-7	.
TGCAGCGTTGAAACACACAGCTCCTACGAGCAGTACTTC	CSVETHSSYEQYF	.	TRBV29-1	TRBJ2-7	.
TGTGCCAGCTCACCGGCCGGAAACACCATATATTTT	CASSPAGNTIYF	.	TRBV18	TRBJ1-3	.
TGTGCCAGCAGCGGCGGGAGGGCCACGCATGAGCAGTTCTTC	CASSGGRATHEQFF	.	TRBV6-5	TRBJ2-1	TRBD2
TGTGCCAGCATGGGGACAGTAGCCTACGAGCAGTACTTC	CASMGTVAYEQYF	many	TRBV28	TRBJ2-7	TRBD1
TGTGCCAGCAGTTTTGGGGGGACAGGGGACTACGAGCAGTACTTC	CASSFGGTGDYEQYF	.	TRBV28	TRBJ2-7	TRBD1
TGTGCCATAGGGACAGCCTACTACGAGCAGTACTTC	CAIGTAYYEQYF	.	TRBV28	TRBJ2-7	TRBD1
TGTGCCACCAGTGACACAGGGGGCGGGAGCTTAGGGAATGAGCAGTTCTTC	CATSDTGGGSLGNEQFF	.	TRBV24-1	TRBJ2-1	TRBD1
TGTGCCAGGGAGGGGACGCGGTACAATGAGCAGTTCTTC	CAREGTRYNEQFF	.	TRBV2	TRBJ2-1	.
TGTGCCTGGAGTGTTAACAGGGCCTATGGCTACACCTTC	CAWSVNRAYGYTF	.	TRBV30	TRBJ1-2	.
TGTGCCAGCAGTTTATCAGGGAGGTTTTACAATGAGCAGTTCTTC	CASSLSGRFYNEQFF	.	TRBV27	TRBJ2-1	.
TGTGCCACCAGCAGAAGAGGCCCCTACGAGCAGTACTTC	CATSRRGPYEQYF	.	TRBV15	TRBJ2-7	.
TGTGCCATCAGCGGGACTAGCGGGAGGGCCGAGGAGACCCAGTACTTC	CAISGTSGRAEETQYF	.	TRBV10-3	TRBJ2-5	TRBD2
TGTGCCAGCACCCAGACAGGGGCGAACACCGGGGAGCTGTTTTTT	CASTQTGANTGELFF	.	TRBV6-6	TRBJ2-2	TRBD1
TGTGCCAGCAGCTTAGCGGGTAACAGCCCGTCCTACGAGCAGTACTTC	CASSLAGNSPSYEQYF	.	TRBV7-6	TRBJ2-7	.
TGTGCCAGCAGTGGGACAGCAGTTGGCGCCCAGTACTTC	CASSGTAVGAQYF	.	TRBV6-2/TRBV6-3	TRBJ2-5	TRBD1
TGTGCCAGCAGCCAAGGACGAAGGGGCACTGAAGCTTTCTTT	CASSQGRRGTEAFF	.	TRBV3-1/TRBV3-2	TRBJ1-1	.
TGTGCCTGGAGTTTCGGGACAGGACATAGCAATCAGCCCCAGCATTTT	CAWSFGTGHSNQPQHF	.	TRBV30	TRBJ1-5	TRBD1
TGCGCCAGCAGCTTGCGACAGGGGGGCTACTACGAGCAGTACTTC	CASSLRQGGYYEQYF	.	TRBV5-1	TRBJ2-7	TRBD1
TGTGCCAGCAGCGTCACAGGGTTGACAGATACGCAGTATTTT	CASSVTGLTDTQYF	.	TRBV5-6	TRBJ2-3	.
TGCGCCAGCAGCCAATACTATTTTAGGACGGACAAACAAGAGACCCAGTACTTC	CASSQYYFRTDKQETQYF	.	TRBV4-3	TRBJ2-5	.
TGTGCCAGCTCCAGTGTTAACACTGAAGCTTTCTTT	CASSSVNTEAFF	few	TRBV18	TRBJ1-1	.
TGCGCCAGCAGCTTGGCCCCTAGGGACAGAGTAAACCTGAAACAAAAAAACATTCAGTACTTC	CASSLAPRDRVNLKQKNIQYF	once	TRBV5-1	TRBJ2-4	TRBD1
TGCGCCAGCAGTGCCGAGGGCAAAGGCTACACCTTC	CASSAEGKGYTF	.	TRBV10-2	TRBJ1-2	.
TGCGCCAGCAGCTTGGGACTAGCCACCCACGAGCAGTACTTC	CASSLGLATHEQYF	.	TRBV5-1	TRBJ2-7	TRBD2
TGTGCCACCAGTGATTGGCGGGAGGGTAGTCATGAGCAGTTCTTC	CATSDWREGSHEQFF	.	TRBV24-1	TRBJ2-1	TRBD2
TGTGCCAGCAGTTCCCTCTCGACTAGCACCGAGCAGTACTTC	CASSSLSTSTEQYF	.	TRBV28	TRBJ2-7	TRBD2
TGCGCCAGCAGCAAGGACTTCTATGGCTACACCTTC	CASSKDFYGYTF	.	TRBV5-1	TRBJ1-2	.
TGTGCCAGTAGTGGCCGGGAGATTGATCAGCCCCAGCATTTT	CASSGREIDQPQHF	few	TRBV19	TRBJ1-5	.
TGTGCCAGCAGTGAGAGGTCAGGGGGCCTCTACGAGCAGTACTTC	CASSERSGGLYEQYF	.	TRBV6-1	TRBJ2-7	TRBD1
TGTGCCAGCAGCGACGCAGGAAAAGAGACCCAGTACTTC	CASSDAGKETQYF	.	TRBV6-2/TRBV6-3	TRBJ2-5	.
TGCGCCAGCAGCCAAGATTCGGGTCAGGGGTGGGTTCAGCCCCAGCATTTT	CASSQDSGQGWVQPQHF	.	TRBV4-1	TRBJ1-5	.
TGTGCCAGCAGCGCGAGCGGCTCCTACGAGCAGTACTTC	CASSASGSYEQYF	.	TRBV7-6	TRBJ2-7	.
TGTGCCACCGCCCCCGGGATTAACACTGAAGCTTTCTTT	CATAPGINTEAFF	.	TRBV2	TRBJ1-1	.